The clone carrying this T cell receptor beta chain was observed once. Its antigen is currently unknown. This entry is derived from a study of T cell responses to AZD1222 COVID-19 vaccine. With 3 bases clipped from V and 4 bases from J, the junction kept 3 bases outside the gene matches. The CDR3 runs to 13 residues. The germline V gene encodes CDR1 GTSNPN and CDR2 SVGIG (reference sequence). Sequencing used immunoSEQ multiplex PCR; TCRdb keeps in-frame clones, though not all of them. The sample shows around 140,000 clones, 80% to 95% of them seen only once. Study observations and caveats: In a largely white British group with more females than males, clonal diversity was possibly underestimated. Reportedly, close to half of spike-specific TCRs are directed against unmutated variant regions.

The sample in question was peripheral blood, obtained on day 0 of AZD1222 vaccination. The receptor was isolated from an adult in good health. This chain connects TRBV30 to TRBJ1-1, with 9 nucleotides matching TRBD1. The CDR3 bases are TGTGCCTGGAGACAGGGGGCGCCCACTGAAGCTTTCTTT. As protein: CAWRQGAPTEAFF.